A selection of T cell receptor beta chains follows, all from one sample in a study of blood T cell repertoires in COVID-19. Some clones are missing from TCRdb's copy, which holds only in-frame ones; the method was immunoSEQ multiplex PCR. The sample yields approximately 230,000 clones, approximately 91% seen once. The sample consisted of peripheral blood. These receptors were collected from a woman aged 40 to 49 who had recovered from COVID-19. Each CDR3 is given with its conserved first and last residue. D genes are given only for firm matches. Clone size appears in some rows only: once, few, many, or a class for an expanded clone.

J gene | clone size | D gene | V gene | CDR3 DNA | CDR3 protein
TRBJ2-4 | NA | TRBD1 | TRBV13 | TGTGCCAGCAGCGCTATTCGGGACAGAAGCAAAAACATTCAGTACTTC | CASSAIRDRSKNIQYF
TRBJ1-2 | NA | NA | TRBV19 | TGTGCCAGTAGTATAAGCCCTACTTATGGCTACACCTTC | CASSISPTYGYTF
TRBJ2-7 | NA | NA | TRBV5-1 | TGCGCCAGCAGCTTGGAAGTAGCCTACGAGCAGTACTTC | CASSLEVAYEQYF
TRBJ1-4 | NA | NA | TRBV7-2 | TGTGCCAGCAGTTCAGGGCCCCCTAATGAAAAACTGTTTTTT | CASSSGPPNEKLFF
TRBJ2-4 | NA | TRBD2 | TRBV15 | TGTGCCACCAGCAGACGTCTAGCGGGAGGCGGGGACATTCAGTACTTC | CATSRRLAGGGDIQYF
TRBJ2-7 | NA | NA | TRBV10-3 | TGTGCCATCAGTCCGGGGAACGAGCAGTACTTC | CAISPGNEQYF
TRBJ1-2 | NA | NA | TRBV2 | TGTGCCAGCAGTGAGGGCACCCCGATTTATGGCTACACCTTC | CASSEGTPIYGYTF
TRBJ2-7 | few | TRBD1 | TRBV7-9 | TGTGCCAGCAGCTTAGCGCGGGGGACAGGGACCTACGAGCAGTACTTC | CASSLARGTGTYEQYF
TRBJ2-7 | NA | NA | TRBV19 | TGTGCCAGTACCTCGCGGGTAGACTACGAGCAGTACTTC | CASTSRVDYEQYF
TRBJ2-7 | NA | TRBD2 | TRBV7-2 | TGTGCCAGCAGCTTGGGGGGGGGATCCTACGAGCAGTACTTC | CASSLGGGSYEQYF
TRBJ1-1 | NA | TRBD1 | TRBV19 | TGTGCCAGTAGTCCCGGACAGGGAAGGGACACTGAAGCTTTCTTT | CASSPGQGRDTEAFF
TRBJ1-1 | NA | NA | TRBV18 | TGTGCCAGCTCACCAGGCCAGGGACAGAACACTGAAGCTTTCTTT | CASSPGQGQNTEAFF
TRBJ2-5 | NA | NA | TRBV19 | TGTGCCAGTACCTTGCACGGAGGTCGAGAGACCCAGTACTTC | CASTLHGGRETQYF
TRBJ1-4 | NA | NA | TRBV27 | TGTGCCAGCAGTTTATTCGGAGCTAATGAAAAACTGTTTTTT | CASSLFGANEKLFF
TRBJ1-4 | NA | TRBD1 | TRBV6-5 | TGTGCCAGCAAACAGGGGGCTACTAATGAAAAACTGTTTTTT | CASKQGATNEKLFF
TRBJ1-2 | NA | NA | TRBV6-5 | TGTGCCAGCAGTTACTCGTTGGGGGGTGATAACTATGGCTACACCTTC | CASSYSLGGDNYGYTF
TRBJ2-1 | NA | NA | TRBV10-3 | TGTGCCATCAGTGAGGGAGCCCATAGCTCCTACAATGAGCAGTTCTTC | CAISEGAHSSYNEQFF
TRBJ2-2 | few | TRBD2 | TRBV20-1 | TGCAGTGCTAGTCTAGCGGGGGGGCCGGGCACCGGGGAGCTGTTTTTT | CSASLAGGPGTGELFF
TRBJ1-2 | NA | TRBD1 | TRBV18 | TGTGCCAGCTCACTGGGGACAGGGTCTAACTATGGCTACACCTTC | CASSLGTGSNYGYTF
TRBJ2-7 | NA | TRBD1 | TRBV19 | TGTGCCAGTAGTATCCTGCCGGGACAGGGGGACCACGAGCAGTACTTC | CASSILPGQGDHEQYF
TRBJ2-5 | NA | TRBD1 | TRBV7-2 | TGTGCCAGCAGCCAGACCGGGACAGGGGAGGGGACCCAGTACTTC | CASSQTGTGEGTQYF
TRBJ2-7 | NA | TRBD1 | TRBV19 | TGTGCCAGTAGTGCACAGGGGCGCTCCTACGAGCAGTACTTC | CASSAQGRSYEQYF
TRBJ1-1 | NA | NA | TRBV7-4 | TGTGCCAGCAGCTCAAATTCCGGGCCGAGAGAAGGGGGAGCTTTCTTT | CASSSNSGPREGGAFF
TRBJ2-2 | few | NA | TRBV3-1/TRBV3-2 | TGTGCCAGCAGCCCCGGCACCGGGGAGCTGTTTTTT | CASSPGTGELFF
TRBJ2-1 | NA | NA | TRBV15 | TGTGCCACCAGCAGAGATCATCGGGGAGAGCAGTTCTTC | CATSRDHRGEQFF
TRBJ2-2 | NA | NA | TRBV9 | TGTGCCAGCAGCTCTGCTCAGGGGGGGAACACCGGGGAGCTGTTTTTT | CASSSAQGGNTGELFF